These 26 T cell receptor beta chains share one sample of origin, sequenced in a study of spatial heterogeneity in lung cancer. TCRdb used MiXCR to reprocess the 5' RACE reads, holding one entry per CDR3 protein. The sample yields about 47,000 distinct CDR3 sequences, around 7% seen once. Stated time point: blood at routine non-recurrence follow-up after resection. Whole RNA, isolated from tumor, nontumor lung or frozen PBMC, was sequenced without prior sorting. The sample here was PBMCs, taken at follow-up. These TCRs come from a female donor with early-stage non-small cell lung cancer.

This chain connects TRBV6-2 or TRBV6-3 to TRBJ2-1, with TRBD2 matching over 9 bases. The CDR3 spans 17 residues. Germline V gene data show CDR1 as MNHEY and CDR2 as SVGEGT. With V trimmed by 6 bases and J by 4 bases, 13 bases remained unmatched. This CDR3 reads CASRTGGLAGFYNEQFF. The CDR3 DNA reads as TGTGCCAGCAGGACAGGAGGCCTAGCGGGGTTTTACAATGAGCAGTTCTTC.

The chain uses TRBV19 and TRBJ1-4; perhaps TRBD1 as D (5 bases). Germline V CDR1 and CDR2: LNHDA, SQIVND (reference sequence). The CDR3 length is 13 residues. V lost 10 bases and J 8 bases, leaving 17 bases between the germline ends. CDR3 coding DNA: TGTGCCACCCGGGACCCCAACGCGGAAAAACTGTTTTTT. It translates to CATRDPNAEKLFF.

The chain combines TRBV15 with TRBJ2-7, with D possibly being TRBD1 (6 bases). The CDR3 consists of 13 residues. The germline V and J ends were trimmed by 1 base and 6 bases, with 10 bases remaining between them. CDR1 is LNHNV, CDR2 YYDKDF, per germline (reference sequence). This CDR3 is CATSRVRGSEQYF. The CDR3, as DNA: TGTGCCACCAGCAGAGTTAGGGGGAGCGAGCAGTACTTC.

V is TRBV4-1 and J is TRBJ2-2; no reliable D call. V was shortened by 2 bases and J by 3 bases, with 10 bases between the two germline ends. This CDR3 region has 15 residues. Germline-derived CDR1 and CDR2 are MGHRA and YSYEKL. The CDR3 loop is CASSQPDSYTGELFF. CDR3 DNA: TGCGCCAGCAGCCAACCCGACTCTTACACCGGGGAGCTGTTTTTT.

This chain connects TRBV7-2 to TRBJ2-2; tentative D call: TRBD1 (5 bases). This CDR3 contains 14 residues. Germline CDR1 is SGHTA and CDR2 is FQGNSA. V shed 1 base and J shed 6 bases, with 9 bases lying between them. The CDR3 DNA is TGTGCCAGCAGCTTAGTTTCGACAGCCGGGGAGCTGTTTTTT. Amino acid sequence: CASSLVSTAGELFF. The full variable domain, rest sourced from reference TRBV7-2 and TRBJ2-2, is GAGVSQSPSNKVTEKGKDVELRCDPISGHTALYWYRQSLGQGLEFLIYFQGNSAPDKSGLPSDRFSAERTGGSVSTLTIQRTQQEDSAVYLCASSLVSTAGELFFGEGSRLTVL.

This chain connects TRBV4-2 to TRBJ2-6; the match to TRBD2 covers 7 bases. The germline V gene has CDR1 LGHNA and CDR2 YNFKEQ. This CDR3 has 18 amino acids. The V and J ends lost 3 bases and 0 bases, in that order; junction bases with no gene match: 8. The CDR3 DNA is TGTGCCAGCAGCCAGGGAGGAGCGGGATTCTCTGGGGCCAACGTCCTGACTTTC. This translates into CASSQGGAGFSGANVLTF.

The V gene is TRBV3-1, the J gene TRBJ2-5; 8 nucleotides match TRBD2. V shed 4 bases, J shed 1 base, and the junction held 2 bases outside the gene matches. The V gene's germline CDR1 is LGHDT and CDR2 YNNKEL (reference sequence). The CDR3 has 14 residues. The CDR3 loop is CASSLTSAQETQYF. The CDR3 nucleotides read TGTGCCAGCAGCCTGACTAGCGCCCAAGAGACCCAGTACTTC.

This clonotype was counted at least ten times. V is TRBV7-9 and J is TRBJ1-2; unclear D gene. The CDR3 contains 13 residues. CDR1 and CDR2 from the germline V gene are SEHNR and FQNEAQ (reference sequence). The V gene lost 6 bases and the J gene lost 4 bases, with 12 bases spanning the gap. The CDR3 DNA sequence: TGTGCCAGCAGTCCATCGGACTTCTATGGCTACACCTTC. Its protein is CASSPSDFYGYTF.

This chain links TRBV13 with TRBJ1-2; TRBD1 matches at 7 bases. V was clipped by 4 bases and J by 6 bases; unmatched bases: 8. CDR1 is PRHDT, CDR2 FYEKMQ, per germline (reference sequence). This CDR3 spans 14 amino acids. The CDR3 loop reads CASSSYTGEDGYTF. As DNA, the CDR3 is TGTGCCAGCAGCTCCTACACAGGGGAAGATGGCTACACCTTC.

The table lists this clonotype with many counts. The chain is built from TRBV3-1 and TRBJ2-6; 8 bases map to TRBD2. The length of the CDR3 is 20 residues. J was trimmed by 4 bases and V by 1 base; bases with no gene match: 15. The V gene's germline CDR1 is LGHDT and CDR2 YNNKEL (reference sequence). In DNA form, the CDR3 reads TGTGCCAGCAGCCAAGGGATCGCAGCGGGGGCCCTGAGGGGGGCCAACGTCCTGACTTTC. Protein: CASSQGIAAGALRGANVLTF.

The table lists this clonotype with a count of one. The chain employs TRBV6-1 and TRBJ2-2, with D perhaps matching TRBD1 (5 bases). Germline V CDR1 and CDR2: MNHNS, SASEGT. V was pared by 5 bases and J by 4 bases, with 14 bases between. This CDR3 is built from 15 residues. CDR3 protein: CASSKRQGLTGELFF. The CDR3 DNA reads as TGTGCCAGCAGTAAAAGGCAGGGCCTCACCGGGGAGCTGTTTTTT.

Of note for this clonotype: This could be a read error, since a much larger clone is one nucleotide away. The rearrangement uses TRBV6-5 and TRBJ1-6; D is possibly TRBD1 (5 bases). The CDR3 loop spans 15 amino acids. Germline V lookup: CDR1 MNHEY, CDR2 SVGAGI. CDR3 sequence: CASSAKQAGNSPHHF. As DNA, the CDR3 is TGTGCCAGCAGCGCTAAACAGGCGGGGAATTCACCCCACCACTTT.

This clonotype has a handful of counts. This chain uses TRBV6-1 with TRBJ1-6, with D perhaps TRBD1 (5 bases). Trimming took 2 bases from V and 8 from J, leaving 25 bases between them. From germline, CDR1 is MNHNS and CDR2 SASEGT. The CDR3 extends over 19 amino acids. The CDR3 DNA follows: TGTGCCAGCAGTGAAAGGGACTTAATAGGGAGAATAAATGATTCACCCCTCCACTTT. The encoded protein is CASSERDLIGRINDSPLHF.

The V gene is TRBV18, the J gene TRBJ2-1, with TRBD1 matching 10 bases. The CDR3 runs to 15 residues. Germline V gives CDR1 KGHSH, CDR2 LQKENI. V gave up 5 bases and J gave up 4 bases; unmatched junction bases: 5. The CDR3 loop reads CASSAGTGDYNEQFF. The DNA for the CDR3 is TGTGCCAGCTCAGCCGGGACAGGGGATTACAATGAGCAGTTCTTC.

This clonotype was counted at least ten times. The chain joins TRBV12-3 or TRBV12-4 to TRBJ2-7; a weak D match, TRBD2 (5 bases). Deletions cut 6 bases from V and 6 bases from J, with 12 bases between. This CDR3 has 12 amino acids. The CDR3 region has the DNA TGTGCCAGCAGCTCCGGGGTTGGCGAGCAGTACTTC. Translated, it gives CASSSGVGEQYF.

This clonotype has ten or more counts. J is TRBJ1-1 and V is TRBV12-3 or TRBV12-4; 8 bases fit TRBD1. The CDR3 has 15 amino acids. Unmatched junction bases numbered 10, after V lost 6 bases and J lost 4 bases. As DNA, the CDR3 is TGTGCCAGCAGCCTGGCAGGGGGCGGAGGCACTGAAGCTTTCTTT. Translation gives CASSLAGGGGTEAFF.

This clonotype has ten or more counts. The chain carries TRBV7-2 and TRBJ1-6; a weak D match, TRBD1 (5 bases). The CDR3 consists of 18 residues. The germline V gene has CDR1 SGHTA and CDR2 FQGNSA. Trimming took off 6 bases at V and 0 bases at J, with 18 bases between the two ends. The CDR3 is CASSLKTGGSSYNSPLHF. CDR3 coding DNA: TGTGCCAGCAGTCTCAAAACCGGGGGGAGCTCCTATAATTCACCCCTCCACTTT.

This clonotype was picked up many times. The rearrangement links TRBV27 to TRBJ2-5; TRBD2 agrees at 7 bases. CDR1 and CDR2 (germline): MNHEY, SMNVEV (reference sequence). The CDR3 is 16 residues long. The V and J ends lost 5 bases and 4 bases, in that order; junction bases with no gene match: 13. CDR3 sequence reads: CASSVLSGGSGETQYF. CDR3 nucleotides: TGTGCCAGCAGTGTCCTCTCGGGGGGTTCGGGAGAGACCCAGTACTTC.

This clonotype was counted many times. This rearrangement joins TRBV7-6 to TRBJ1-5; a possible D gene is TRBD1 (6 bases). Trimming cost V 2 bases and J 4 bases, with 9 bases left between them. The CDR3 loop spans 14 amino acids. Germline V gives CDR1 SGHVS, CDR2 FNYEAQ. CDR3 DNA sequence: TGTGCCAGCAGCTTATCGGGGGCTAATCAGCCCCAGCATTTT. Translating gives CASSLSGANQPQHF.

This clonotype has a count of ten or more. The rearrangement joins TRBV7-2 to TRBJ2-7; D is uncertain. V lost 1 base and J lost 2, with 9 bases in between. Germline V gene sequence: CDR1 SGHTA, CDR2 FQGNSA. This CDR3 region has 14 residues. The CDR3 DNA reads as TGTGCCAGCAGCTTAGTGACTGACACCTACGAGCAGTACTTC. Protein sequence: CASSLVTDTYEQYF.

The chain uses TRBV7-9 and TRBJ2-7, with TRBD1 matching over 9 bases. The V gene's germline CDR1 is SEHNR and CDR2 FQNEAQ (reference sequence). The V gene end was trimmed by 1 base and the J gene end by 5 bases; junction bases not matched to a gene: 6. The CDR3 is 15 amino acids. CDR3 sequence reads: CASSLGRTGEDEQYF. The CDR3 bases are TGTGCCAGCAGCTTAGGTAGGACAGGGGAAGACGAGCAGTACTTC.

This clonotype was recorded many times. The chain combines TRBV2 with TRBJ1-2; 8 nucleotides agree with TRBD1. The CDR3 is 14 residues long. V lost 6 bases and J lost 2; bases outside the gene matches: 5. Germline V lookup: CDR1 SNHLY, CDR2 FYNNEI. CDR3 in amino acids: CASRKDRDNYGYTF. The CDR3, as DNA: TGTGCCAGCAGGAAGGACAGGGACAACTATGGCTACACCTTC.

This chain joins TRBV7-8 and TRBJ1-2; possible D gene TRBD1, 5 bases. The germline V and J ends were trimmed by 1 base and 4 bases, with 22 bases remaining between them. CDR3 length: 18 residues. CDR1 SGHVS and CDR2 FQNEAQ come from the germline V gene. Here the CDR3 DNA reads TGTGCCAGCAGCTTAGTAGCCACCGAATTTACAGGCGTCTATGGCTACACCTTC. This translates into CASSLVATEFTGVYGYTF.

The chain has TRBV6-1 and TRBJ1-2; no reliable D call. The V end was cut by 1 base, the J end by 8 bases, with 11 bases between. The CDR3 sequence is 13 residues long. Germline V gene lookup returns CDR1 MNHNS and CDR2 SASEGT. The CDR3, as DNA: TGTGCCAGCAGTGAAGAGGGAGTTCGAGGCTACACCTTC. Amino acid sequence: CASSEEGVRGYTF.

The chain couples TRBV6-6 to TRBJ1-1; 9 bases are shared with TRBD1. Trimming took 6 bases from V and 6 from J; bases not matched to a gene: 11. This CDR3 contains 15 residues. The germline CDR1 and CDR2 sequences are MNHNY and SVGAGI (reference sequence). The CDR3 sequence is CASRPNGQGISEAFF. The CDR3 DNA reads TGTGCCAGCAGACCGAATGGACAGGGGATCTCTGAAGCTTTCTTT.

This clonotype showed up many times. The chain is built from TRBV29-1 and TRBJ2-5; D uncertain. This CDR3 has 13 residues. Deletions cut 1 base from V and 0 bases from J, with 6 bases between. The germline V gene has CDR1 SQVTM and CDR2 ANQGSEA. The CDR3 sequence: CSVEGWNQETQYF. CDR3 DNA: TGCAGCGTTGAAGGCTGGAACCAAGAGACCCAGTACTTC.